The 23 T cell receptor beta chains given below trace back to one sample, sequenced in a study of radiotherapy plus CTLA-4 blockade in lung cancer. The method was immunoSEQ multiplex PCR; TCRdb's version includes in-frame clones alone and lacks a portion of them. The repertoire includes 81,000 or so clones, about 79% of them detected once, and approximately 22% sits in the top ten. The source material was peripheral blood, sampled from a patient treated with radiotherapy plus ipilimumab. The receptors derive from a human donor with non-small cell lung cancer whose response to radiotherapy plus ipilimumab could not be evaluated. Some clones in this sample may be carry-over from other donors' samples.

The CDR3 loop reads CASSHPGGTEAFF. CDR3 nucleotides: TGCGCCAGCAGCCATCCCGGAGGCACTGAAGCTTTCTTT. The rearrangement links TRBV4-1 to TRBJ1-1; D uncertain. V was trimmed by 3 bases and J by 4 bases, leaving 9 bases between them. Germline V gene sequence: CDR1 MGHRA, CDR2 YSYEKL. The CDR3 consists of 13 residues.

J is TRBJ2-5 and V is TRBV5-1; D is perhaps TRBD2 (5 bases). The CDR3 consists of 13 residues. Germline assignment: CDR1 SGHRS and CDR2 YFSETQ. The V gene lost 4 bases and the J gene lost 5 bases, with 12 bases spanning the gap. The CDR3 DNA reads TGCGCCAGCAGCCCGGGCCCGGGGGAGACCCAGTACTTC. It translates to CASSPGPGETQYF.

This clone has only a few counts. The rearrangement uses TRBV6-6 and TRBJ2-7; 9 bases are shared with TRBD1. Germline CDR1 MNHNY, CDR2 SVGAGI (reference sequence). CDR3 size: 14 residues. With 6 bases clipped from V and 3 bases from J, the junction kept 6 bases outside the gene matches. This CDR3 is CASRKPGQGYEQYF. The CDR3 nucleotides read TGTGCCAGCAGAAAACCGGGACAGGGCTACGAGCAGTACTTC.

The chain couples TRBV6-5 to TRBJ1-4; 8 nucleotides line up with TRBD1. The length of the CDR3 is 14 residues. V dropped 5 bases and J dropped 5; count of bases not matched to a gene: 4. The germline V gene encodes CDR1 MNHEY and CDR2 SVGAGI. The CDR3: CASSPGGGNEKLFF. CDR3 DNA sequence: TGTGCCAGCAGTCCAGGGGGCGGGAATGAAAAACTGTTTTTT.

The rearrangement links TRBV5-6 to TRBJ1-2, with a possible D match to TRBD1 (5 bases). Germline V gene sequence: CDR1 SGHDT, CDR2 YYEEEE. There are 12 residues in the CDR3. The germline V and J ends were trimmed by 2 bases and 7 bases, with 9 bases remaining between them. Here the CDR3 reads CASSLLGGGYTF. The CDR3 DNA reads as TGTGCCAGCAGCTTATTGGGGGGTGGCTACACCTTC.

The chain carries TRBV5-1 and TRBJ1-1; the D gene is possibly TRBD1 (5 bases). V shed 7 bases and J shed 4 bases, with 17 bases lying between them. The germline gives CDR1 SGHRS, CDR2 YFSETQ. The CDR3 totals 14 residues. The CDR3 DNA reads TGCGCCAGCCGTAGACTAGGGGTCGGCACTGAAGCTTTCTTT. This codes for CASRRLGVGTEAFF.

The genes are TRBV18 and TRBJ1-2, with D uncertain. Germline V lookup: CDR1 KGHSH, CDR2 LQKENI. The CDR3 runs 14 residues. Trimming took off 6 bases at V and 4 bases at J, with 15 bases between the two ends. The CDR3: CASSPIDKLYGYTF. The CDR3 bases are TGTGCCAGCTCCCCGATAGACAAACTCTATGGCTACACCTTC.

This clone was counted a single time. The chain carries TRBV15 and TRBJ2-1, with D unresolved. Germline V gene lookup returns CDR1 LNHNV and CDR2 YYDKDF (reference sequence). Between the trimmed V and J ends, which lost 5 bases and 0 bases, there was a span of 11 bases. The CDR3 extends over 15 amino acids. The CDR3 DNA is TGTGCCACCAGCGCCTTTCTCAGCTCCTACAATGAGCAGTTCTTC. Protein sequence: CATSAFLSSYNEQFF.

This clone was seen a handful of times. The rearrangement links TRBV28 to TRBJ2-7; D ambiguous. The CDR3 runs 16 residues. Trimming took 6 bases from V and 2 from J, leaving 20 bases between them. From germline, CDR1 is MDHEN and CDR2 SYDVKM. CDR3 loop: CASSHTEAPWAYEQYF. The DNA for the CDR3 is TGTGCCAGCAGCCATACTGAGGCCCCTTGGGCCTACGAGCAGTACTTC.

The J gene is TRBJ2-5, the V gene TRBV29-1, with 9 bases matching TRBD1. Germline CDR1 is SQVTM and CDR2 is ANQGSEA. The V gene end was trimmed by 6 bases and the J gene end by 4 bases; junction bases not matched to a gene: 6. CDR3 length equals 13 residues. DNA for the CDR3: TGCAGCGTCGGGGGACAGGGCGGAGAGACCCAGTACTTC. Amino acid sequence: CSVGGQGGETQYF.

The CDR3 region has the DNA TGTGCCAGCTCACCAGATGGTCAGGGCGAGCAGTACTTC. As protein: CASSPDGQGEQYF. V and J are TRBV18 and TRBJ2-7; D is perhaps TRBD1 (5 bases). The CDR3 sequence is 13 residues long. Germline values: CDR1 KGHSH, CDR2 LQKENI. The V end lost 2 bases, the J end lost 6 bases, and 11 bases lay between the germline ends. Using reference TRBV18 and TRBJ2-7 for the parts outside the CDR3, the full variable domain is NAGVMQNPRHLVRRRGQEARLRCSPMKGHSHVYWYRQLPEEGLKFMVYLQKENIIDESGMPKERFSAEFPKEGPSILRIQQVVRGDSAAYFCASSPDGQGEQYFGPGTRLTVT.

This chain joins TRBV9 and TRBJ2-3, with a weak D call TRBD2 (5 bases). The germline CDR1 and CDR2 sequences are SGDLS and YYNGEE. The CDR3 sequence is 15 residues long. V lost 0 bases and J 0 bases, leaving 8 bases between the germline ends. CDR3 region: CASSVGWESTDTQYF. CDR3 in DNA: TGTGCCAGCAGCGTAGGGTGGGAGAGCACAGATACGCAGTATTTT.

A single count supports this clone. The chain employs TRBV18 and TRBJ1-6; 10 bases map to TRBD1. Germline values: CDR1 KGHSH, CDR2 LQKENI. CDR3 size: 17 residues. J gave up 7 bases and V 3 bases, and 9 bases lay outside the gene matches. DNA of the CDR3: TGTGCCAGCTCACCCCTCCTACCGGGACAGGGGAATTCACCCCTCCACTTT. It specifies CASSPLLPGQGNSPLHF.

The chain is built from TRBV10-2 and TRBJ1-3; D is uncertain. The CDR3 has 13 amino acids. V lost 6 bases and J 4 bases, leaving 10 bases between the germline ends. Germline assignment: CDR1 WSHSY and CDR2 SAAADI. CDR3 DNA: TGCGCCAGCAGCTTCCCACAGGGAAACACCATATATTTT. Protein: CASSFPQGNTIYF.

V and J are TRBV28 and TRBJ2-7, with D perhaps TRBD2 (6 bases). Per the germline V gene, CDR1 is MDHEN and CDR2 is SYDVKM. The CDR3 is 15 residues long. V lost 8 bases and J lost 3, with 20 bases in between. CDR3 sequence: CASRGSGRTYYEQYF. CDR3 sequence (DNA): TGTGCCAGCCGGGGGTCAGGCAGGACTTACTACGAGCAGTACTTC.

The chain is built from TRBV27 and TRBJ1-4; weak D call: TRBD1 (5 bases). CDR3 size: 16 residues. Germline V lookup: CDR1 MNHEY, CDR2 SMNVEV (reference sequence). Trimming took 2 bases from V and 0 from J, leaving 10 bases between them. The CDR3 spells CASSLVGGATNEKLFF. The CDR3, as DNA: TGTGCCAGCAGTTTAGTCGGGGGGGCAACTAATGAAAAACTGTTTTTT.

The rearrangement joins TRBV4-2 to TRBJ1-1, with a tentative D call TRBD1 (5 bases). Germline CDR1 LGHNA, CDR2 YNFKEQ. The CDR3 extends over 15 amino acids. With 1 base removed from V and 11 bases from J, the gap between germline ends came to 20 bases. The CDR3 nucleotides are TGTGCCAGCAGCCAAGTCCAGGGAGGGCTCATGAAGGCTTTCTTT. Protein sequence: CASSQVQGGLMKAFF.

CDR3 region: CASSQDLAGDQETQYF. As DNA, the CDR3 is TGCGCCAGCAGCCAAGATCTAGCGGGGGACCAAGAGACCCAGTACTTC. V gene TRBV4-3 combines with J gene TRBJ2-5, with 10 bases matching TRBD2. The V and J ends lost 0 bases and 0 bases, in that order; junction bases with no gene match: 1. This CDR3 is 16 amino acids long. Germline CDR1 LGHNA, CDR2 YSLEER.

V usage is TRBV28 and J usage is TRBJ1-3, with 7 bases matching TRBD1. Germline values: CDR1 MDHEN, CDR2 SYDVKM. V lost 5 bases, J lost 4 bases, and 2 bases stayed unmatched. The CDR3 is 13 residues long. The chain's CDR3 is CASSGTVGNTIYF. CDR3 DNA: TGTGCCAGCAGTGGGACAGTGGGAAACACCATATATTTT. The full variable domain, with the rest looked up from reference TRBV28 and TRBJ1-3, is DVKVTQSSRYLVKRTGEKVFLECVQDMDHENMFWYRQDPGLGLRLIYFSYDVKMKEKGDIPEGYSVSREKKERFSLILESASTNQTSMYLCASSGTVGNTIYFGEGSWLTVV.

V is TRBV28 and J is TRBJ1-1; D is unresolved. In germline, CDR1 is MDHEN, CDR2 SYDVKM. The V end lost 1 base, the J end lost 3 bases, and 9 bases lay between the germline ends. The CDR3 loop spans 14 amino acids. Here the CDR3 DNA reads TGTGCCAGCAGTTTATCTCTCAGATACACTGAAGCTTTCTTT. This translates into CASSLSLRYTEAFF.

This chain links TRBV28 with TRBJ1-2; 9 bases align to TRBD1. This CDR3 has 13 amino acids. Germline assignment: CDR1 MDHEN and CDR2 SYDVKM. V shed 6 bases, J shed 9 bases, and the junction held 8 bases outside the gene matches. CDR3 DNA: TGTGCCAGCAGGGCTGGGACAGGGCTTCGCTACACCTTC. It encodes CASRAGTGLRYTF.

The chain has TRBV7-2 and TRBJ1-3; D perhaps matches TRBD1 (5 bases). The CDR3 totals 15 residues. Germline loops: CDR1 SGHTA, CDR2 FQGNSA. The V and J ends lost 1 base and 0 bases respectively, with 7 bases between them. The CDR3 is CASSLGTLSGNTIYF. The CDR3 DNA reads TGTGCCAGCAGCTTAGGGACACTCTCTGGAAACACCATATATTTT.

V and J are TRBV10-2 and TRBJ2-5; 7 bases fit TRBD2. This CDR3 comprises 14 residues. CDR1 and CDR2 from the germline V gene are WSHSY and SAAADI. V lost 4 bases and J lost 5; bases outside the gene matches: 7. The CDR3 nucleotides are TGCGCCAGCAGTGGTGCGGGGGTGGGGGAGACCCAGTACTTC. Protein product: CASSGAGVGETQYF.